This TCR beta chain emerged from a study of spatial heterogeneity in lung cancer. This CDR3 comprises 13 residues. V was pared by 10 bases and J by 6 bases, with 18 bases between. Germline V gives CDR1 ENHRY, CDR2 SYGVKD. This clonotype was counted ten times or more. This beta chain slipped into a library made for alpha chains as a stray read, so its size is not meaningful. Time point meaning: sample taken at primary tumor resection. A total of over 70 untreated early-stage non-small cell lung cancer patients served as donors. Sequencing of whole RNA from tumor, nontumor lung or frozen PBMC involved no sorting. All TCR cDNA molecules were individually tagged with a unique molecular identifier. MiXCR, applied by TCRdb to the 5' RACE reads, yields one record per CDR3 protein. The sample records roughly 15,000 distinct CDR3 sequences, 3% to 4.5% being singletons.

Sequencing used normal lung tissue next to the tumor, obtained at surgery. The rearrangement links TRBV10-3 to TRBJ1-2, with D unresolved. The source is a male donor with early-stage non-small cell lung cancer. The CDR3 DNA reads TGTGCCACCTCGGGCATTTCAATGAATGGCTACACCTTC. Translation gives CATSGISMNGYTF.